These 21 T cell receptor beta chains originate from one sample sequenced in a study of monozygotic twins with inflammatory bowel disease. TCRdb reprocessed the 5' RACE reads, keeping one entry per CDR3 protein, no DNA. This repertoire includes approximately 400,000 distinct CDR3 sequences. Input material: blood. These receptors were obtained from a human donor with ulcerative colitis or Crohn's disease, or a healthy co-twin of an affected twin (not recorded which).

The chain couples TRBV4-1 to TRBJ2-3; checking the TCRdb D call of TRBD2 is not possible without DNA. The CDR3 is made up of 17 amino acids. From germline, CDR1 is MGHRA and CDR2 YSYEKL. The CDR3 is CASSHSTSGPSTDTQYF.

This chain joins TRBV19 and TRBJ1-3; there is no DNA to check the TCRdb D call of TRBD1. The CDR3 length is 14 residues. Germline V gives CDR1 LNHDA, CDR2 SQIVND (reference sequence). The chain's CDR3 is CASSRTASGNTIYF. Supplemented by reference TRBV19 and TRBJ1-3, the full variable domain reads DGGITQSPKYLFRKEGQNVTLSCEQNLNHDAMYWYRQDPGQGLRLIYYSQIVNDFQKGDIAEGYSVSREKKESFPLTVTSAQKNPTAFYLCASSRTASGNTIYFGEGSWLTVV.

The rearrangement uses TRBV23-1 and TRBJ2-5; TCRdb outputs TRBD2, but without DNA this stays unchecked. TRBV23-1 has ORF status, its function being uncertain. This CDR3 region has 18 residues. CDR3 in amino acids: CASSQYLPTGYTGETQYF.

This chain joins TRBV5-1 and TRBJ2-2. The CDR3 contains 14 residues. The germline V gene encodes CDR1 SGHRS and CDR2 YFSETQ. CDR3 sequence reads: CATRNFANTGELFF.

The V gene is TRBV27, the J gene TRBJ2-7; the D gene TCRdb calls, TRBD2, cannot be checked with no DNA. Germline V gene sequence: CDR1 MNHEY, CDR2 SMNVEV (reference sequence). This CDR3 comprises 16 residues. CDR3 residues: CASSTRTSGNGYEQYF.

The chain employs TRBV6-1 and TRBJ1-2; no DNA is available, so the TRBD1 call from TCRdb remains unchecked. CDR3 length: 15 amino acids. The germline gives CDR1 MNHNS, CDR2 SASEGT. CDR3 in amino acids: CASSPVGQPLYGYTF.

J is TRBJ1-5 and V is TRBV6-6; there is no DNA to check the TCRdb D call of TRBD1. The germline gives CDR1 MNHNY, CDR2 SVGAGI (reference sequence). The CDR3 spans 12 residues. CDR3 protein: CASRFGGEPQHF.

This chain links TRBV5-1 with TRBJ2-3. The germline V gene has CDR1 SGHRS and CDR2 YFSETQ. This CDR3 has 16 residues. CDR3 protein: CASSFSRPDGTDTQYF.

The chain recombines TRBV15 with TRBJ1-1; checking the TCRdb D call of TRBD1 is not possible without DNA. Germline CDR1 LNHNV, CDR2 YYDKDF (reference sequence). This CDR3 region has 14 residues. CDR3 loop: CATSTGTGASEAFF. Full variable domain (outside the CDR3, taken from reference TRBV15 and TRBJ1-1): DAMVIQNPRYQVTQFGKPVTLSCSQTLNHNVMYWYQQKSSQAPKLLFHYYDKDFNNEADTPDNFQSRRPNTSFCFLDIRSPGLGDTAMYLCATSTGTGASEAFFGQGTRLTVV.

The CDR3 reads CASSYGQKETQYF. The J gene is TRBJ2-5, the V gene TRBV7-9; absent DNA, TCRdb's TRBD1 call cannot be checked. Germline V lookup: CDR1 SEHNR, CDR2 FQNEAQ (reference sequence). This CDR3 spans 13 amino acids. Supplemented by reference TRBV7-9 and TRBJ2-5, the full variable domain reads DTGVSQNPRHKITKRGQNVTFRCDPISEHNRLYWYRQTLGQGPEFLTYFQNEAQLEKSRLLSDRFSAERPKGSFSTLEIQRTEQGDSAMYLCASSYGQKETQYFGPGTRLLVL.

The J gene is TRBJ2-5, the V gene TRBV5-4; TCRdb selects TRBD1, and the lack of DNA leaves this call unchecked. The length of the CDR3 is 15 residues. CDR1 SGHNT and CDR2 YYREEE come from the germline V gene (reference sequence). The CDR3 spells CASSLLGQGQETQYF.

V gene TRBV4-1 combines with J gene TRBJ2-7; TCRdb returns TRBD1, unconfirmable since there is no DNA. CDR1 MGHRA and CDR2 YSYEKL come from the germline V gene. CDR3 length equals 15 residues. The chain's CDR3 is CASSQGTGTNYEQYF.

The chain has TRBV2 and TRBJ2-3; TCRdb designates TRBD1, a call that cannot be tested without DNA. CDR1 is SNHLY, CDR2 FYNNEI, per germline. The CDR3 runs 14 residues. CDR3 amino acids: CASNRDRGQDTQYF.

V usage is TRBV7-8 and J usage is TRBJ1-4; the TCRdb D gene call, TRBD1, has no DNA to confirm it. The CDR3 spans 18 residues. CDR1 is SGHVS and CDR2 is FQNEAQ in the germline V gene. The CDR3 loop is CASSFPLDGEGTNEKLFF.

CDR3 region: CSVKTGRSPETQYF. This chain connects TRBV29-1 to TRBJ2-5; TCRdb outputs TRBD2, but without DNA this stays unchecked. There are 14 residues in the CDR3. Germline assignment: CDR1 SQVTM and CDR2 ANQGSEA.

This sequence joins TRBV20-1 and TRBJ1-5; no DNA is available, so the TRBD1 call from TCRdb remains unchecked. This CDR3 has 14 amino acids. Per the germline V gene, CDR1 is DFQATT and CDR2 is SNEGSKA (reference sequence). The CDR3 spells CSAYPATETQPQHF.

This chain connects TRBV5-1 to TRBJ2-3. Germline V gene lookup returns CDR1 SGHRS and CDR2 YFSETQ. The CDR3 contains 14 residues. The chain's CDR3 is CASSLGTEADTQYF.

This rearrangement joins TRBV7-3 to TRBJ2-7; the TRBD2 assignment by TCRdb is unverifiable without DNA. The CDR3 extends over 17 amino acids. Germline CDR1 reads SGHTA; CDR2 reads FQGTGA. The CDR3 region is CASSLRGTSGAAYEQYF.

This CDR3 is CATGTANSPLHF. The chain joins TRBV19 to TRBJ1-6; TCRdb reports TRBD1, a call that lacks DNA to check it against. The length of the CDR3 is 12 residues. CDR1 and CDR2 (germline): LNHDA, SQIVND (reference sequence).

The chain employs TRBV7-2 and TRBJ2-5; TCRdb calls TRBD2, which cannot be checked without DNA. The length of the CDR3 is 14 residues. Per the germline V gene, CDR1 is SGHTA and CDR2 is FQGNSA. The chain's CDR3 is CASSFRTSEETQYF.

This sequence joins TRBV15 and TRBJ2-1; the D call of TRBD2 rests on TCRdb alone, since no DNA is present to check it. Looked up from germline, CDR1 is LNHNV and CDR2 is YYDKDF (reference sequence). The CDR3 spans 14 residues. CDR3 region: CATSRERVDNEQFF.